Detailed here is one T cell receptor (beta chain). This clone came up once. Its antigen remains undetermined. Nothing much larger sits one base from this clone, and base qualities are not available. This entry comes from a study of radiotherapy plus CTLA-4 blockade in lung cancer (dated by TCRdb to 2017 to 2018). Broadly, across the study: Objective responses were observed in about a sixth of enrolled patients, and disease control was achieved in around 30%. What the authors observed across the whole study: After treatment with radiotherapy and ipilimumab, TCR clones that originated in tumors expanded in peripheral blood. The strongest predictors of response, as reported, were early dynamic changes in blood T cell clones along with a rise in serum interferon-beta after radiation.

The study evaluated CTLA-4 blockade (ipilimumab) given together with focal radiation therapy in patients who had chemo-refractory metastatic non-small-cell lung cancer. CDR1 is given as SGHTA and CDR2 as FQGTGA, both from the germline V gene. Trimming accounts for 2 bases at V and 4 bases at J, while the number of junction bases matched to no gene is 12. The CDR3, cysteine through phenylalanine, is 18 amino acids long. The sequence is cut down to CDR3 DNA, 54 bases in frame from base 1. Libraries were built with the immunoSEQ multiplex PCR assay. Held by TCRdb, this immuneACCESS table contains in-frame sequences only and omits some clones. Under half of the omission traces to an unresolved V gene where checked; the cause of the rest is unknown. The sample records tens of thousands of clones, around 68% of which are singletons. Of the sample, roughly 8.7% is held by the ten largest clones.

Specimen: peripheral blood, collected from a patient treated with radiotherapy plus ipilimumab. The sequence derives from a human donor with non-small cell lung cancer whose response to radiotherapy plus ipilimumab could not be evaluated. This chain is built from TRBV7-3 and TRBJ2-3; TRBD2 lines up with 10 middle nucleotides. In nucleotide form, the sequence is TGTGCCAGCAGCTTATTTCCCCCTTTGAGCGGGGGGGCAGATACGCAGTATTTT. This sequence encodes CASSLFPPLSGGADTQYF.